The 17 T cell receptor beta chains below come from one sample, sequenced in a study of cytomegalovirus exposure and HLA in healthy donors. Researchers ran the PCR with 60 Vbeta and 13 Jbeta primers. Produced via immunoSEQ multiplex PCR; TCRdb's table is partial and in-frame only. Of 120,000 to 150,000 clones listed, 73% were seen once; the top ten hold 1% to 1.5%. Material: PBMCs. The receptor set was obtained from a woman aged 40 to 55 in good health and CMV-seronegative.

The gene calls are TRBV29-1 and TRBJ2-1; 8 bases line up with TRBD1. The V gene's germline CDR1 is SQVTM and CDR2 ANQGSEA. The CDR3 has 13 residues. V lost 7 bases and J lost 8; bases outside the gene matches: 10. The CDR3 DNA follows: TGCAGCGGTACTGGGACAGGATTGGATGAGCAGTTCTTC. It codes for CSGTGTGLDEQFF.

To note about this clone: Germline is not matched at one junction end, which may reflect a read error. The chain has TRBV7-9 and TRBJ1-3; D is unclear. The CDR3 covers 11 residues. CDR1 and CDR2 from the germline V gene are SEHNR and FQNEAQ (reference sequence). The CDR3 spells CSSSQRPELHF. CDR3 in DNA: TGTTCCAGCAGCCAGCGCCCGGAGTTACATTTT.

The chain combines TRBV28 with TRBJ1-2; D is unresolved. The CDR3 consists of 12 residues. Per germline, CDR1 MDHEN and CDR2 SYDVKM. Trimming took off 2 bases at V and 4 bases at J, with 5 bases between the two ends. DNA of the CDR3: TGTGCCAGCAGTTTAAACAGCTATGGCTACACCTTC. It encodes CASSLNSYGYTF.

This clone was observed a handful of times. The chain carries TRBV29-1 and TRBJ2-1; 7 bases match TRBD2. The germline V gene has CDR1 SQVTM and CDR2 ANQGSEA. This CDR3 has 14 residues. V trimming: 4 bases; J trimming: 7 bases; junction bases outside the gene matches: 10. The CDR3 loop is CSVGRDYNGNEQFF. Here the CDR3 DNA reads TGCAGCGTTGGCCGGGACTACAACGGTAATGAGCAGTTCTTC.

This rearrangement joins TRBV19 to TRBJ2-3; 10 nucleotides agree with TRBD2. This CDR3 has 17 residues. V was pared by 5 bases and J by 4 bases, with 12 bases of the junction left unmatched. Germline CDR1 LNHDA, CDR2 SQIVND (reference sequence). CDR3 region: CASSVIQQRGGPDTQYF. The CDR3, as DNA: TGTGCCAGTAGTGTCATACAACAGCGGGGGGGGCCAGATACGCAGTATTTT.

The chain recombines TRBV6-5 with TRBJ2-1, with a tentative D call TRBD2 (6 bases). Trimming pared 4 bases from V and 3 bases from J, leaving 13 bases between. The CDR3 is made up of 15 amino acids. Germline loops: CDR1 MNHEY, CDR2 SVGAGI. CDR3 coding DNA: TGTGCCAGCAGTTCCGGGGGAGAAGGCTACAATGAGCAGTTCTTC. Translation gives CASSSGGEGYNEQFF.

The gene calls are TRBV5-6 and TRBJ1-2, with D unclear. The germline CDR1 and CDR2 sequences are SGHDT and YYEEEE. This CDR3 spans 13 amino acids. The ends were cut back, 6 bases at V and 2 bases at J, with 11 bases in the middle. This chain's CDR3 is CASILNGNYGYTF. The CDR3 DNA follows: TGTGCCAGCATCCTGAACGGGAACTATGGCTACACCTTC.

The table lists this clone with a few counts. V and J are TRBV7-3 and TRBJ1-1, with unresolved D. Trimming shortened V by 5 bases and J by 0 bases, and 7 bases separated the two germline ends. CDR3 length equals 13 residues. Germline values: CDR1 SGHTA, CDR2 FQGTGA. The CDR3 here is CASSELMNTEAFF. The CDR3 bases are TGTGCCAGCAGCGAGCTTATGAACACTGAAGCTTTCTTT.

This clone was seen just once. The chain joins TRBV7-3 to TRBJ2-3; 12 bases align to TRBD2. V shed 3 bases and J 5 bases; nucleotides not matched to a gene: 3. CDR3 size: 15 residues. Germline V gene lookup returns CDR1 SGHTA and CDR2 FQGTGA. CDR3: CASSLLAGGQDTQYF. CDR3 nucleotides: TGTGCCAGCAGCTTGCTAGCGGGGGGGCAAGATACGCAGTATTTT.

The chain employs TRBV4-2 and TRBJ1-1, with a tentative D call TRBD1 (6 bases). Germline-derived CDR1 and CDR2 are LGHNA and YNFKEQ. There are 16 residues in the CDR3. V lost 1 base, J lost 0 bases, and 12 bases lay in between. The CDR3, as DNA: TGTGCCAGCAGCCAAGGCGGGGGACACATGAACACTGAAGCTTTCTTT. Amino acids: CASSQGGGHMNTEAFF.

The rearrangement joins TRBV7-3 to TRBJ1-1; D is unclear. Germline V CDR1 and CDR2: SGHTA, FQGTGA. This CDR3 is built from 13 residues. Trimming removed 4 bases from V and 2 bases from J, with 8 bases in between. CDR3 in amino acids: CASSSRINTEAFF. CDR3 bases: TGTGCCAGCAGCTCCAGAATAAACACTGAAGCTTTCTTT.

J is TRBJ1-2 and V is TRBV9; D perhaps matches TRBD1 (6 bases). CDR3 length: 15 residues. The germline V gene encodes CDR1 SGDLS and CDR2 YYNGEE. The V end was cut by 3 bases, the J end by 5 bases, with 17 bases between. CDR3 nucleotide sequence: TGTGCCAGCAGCGATCCCCTATCAGGGGAATATGGCTACACCTTC. Encoded protein: CASSDPLSGEYGYTF.

The gene calls are TRBV2 and TRBJ2-2; 10 bases align to TRBD1. Trimming cost V 7 bases and J 4 bases; bases outside gene matches: 9. Germline loops: CDR1 SNHLY, CDR2 FYNNEI. The CDR3 sequence is 16 residues long. The CDR3 bases are TGTGCCAGCATGGGGACAGGGGTTCGGGGCACCGGGGAGCTGTTTTTT. Its translation: CASMGTGVRGTGELFF.

The chain recombines TRBV19 with TRBJ1-1, with 11 positions matching TRBD1. The CDR3 length is 16 residues. Germline V lookup: CDR1 LNHDA, CDR2 SQIVND (reference sequence). J gave up 6 bases and V 2 bases, and 8 bases lay outside the gene matches. The CDR3 here is CASSIPEDRGLSEAFF. Here the CDR3 DNA reads TGTGCCAGTAGTATACCTGAGGACAGGGGGCTTTCTGAAGCTTTCTTT. Full variable domain (rest looked up from reference TRBV19 and TRBJ1-1): DGGITQSPKYLFRKEGQNVTLSCEQNLNHDAMYWYRQDPGQGLRLIYYSQIVNDFQKGDIAEGYSVSREKKESFPLTVTSAQKNPTAFYLCASSIPEDRGLSEAFFGQGTRLTVV.

This clone was detected a few times. CDR3 DNA sequence: TGTGCCAGCAGTTACTCGATTGAGGGTTCAGATGAAGCTTTCTTT. It yields the protein CASSYSIEGSDEAFF. V is TRBV6-6 and J is TRBJ1-1; unclear D gene. The CDR3 runs 15 residues. From germline, CDR1 is MNHNY and CDR2 SVGAGI (reference sequence). V lost 0 bases and J 7 bases, leaving 15 bases between the germline ends.

This clone was picked up a small number of times. The chain joins TRBV29-1 to TRBJ1-1; possibly TRBD1 for D (6 bases). The CDR3 length is 12 residues. The V and J ends lost 7 bases and 4 bases respectively, with 13 bases between them. Germline CDR1 and CDR2: SQVTM and ANQGSEA. The CDR3 here is CSAGNRATEAFF. For the CDR3, the DNA is TGCAGCGCGGGGAACAGGGCCACTGAAGCTTTCTTT.

The chain employs TRBV4-1 and TRBJ1-5, with D perhaps TRBD1 (5 bases). The CDR3 length is 14 residues. V was pared by 3 bases and J by 5 bases, with 11 bases between. Germline loops: CDR1 MGHRA, CDR2 YSYEKL. The CDR3 DNA follows: TGCGCCAGCAGCCAGAGACAGTTCGATCAGCCCCAGCATTTT. This translates into CASSQRQFDQPQHF.